This T cell receptor beta chain was identified during a study of blood T cell repertoires in COVID-19. Across the whole study: COVID-19 samples, acute and convalescent, were from the United States, Italy and Spain. Sources were T cells, B-cell-depleted T cells, or PBMCs; the material itself was cDNA or gDNA.

Authors' processing steps: The authors estimated nucleated cell counts from reference gene primer amplification. Only in-frame clones appear in the TCRdb table, and some are missing; sequencing was by immunoSEQ multiplex PCR. V and J calls and clone size are given by that table; D and trimming were obtained from the DNA. Among about 150,000 clones, roughly 83% were seen once, and the ten largest hold approximately 30%. From germline, CDR1 is SEHNR and CDR2 FQNEAQ (reference sequence). CDR3 length: 15 residues. V was pared by 5 bases and J by 4 bases, with 8 bases of the junction left unmatched. Input material: peripheral blood. This TCR came from a woman aged 60 to 75 with acute or convalescent COVID-19. The chain carries TRBV7-9 and TRBJ1-2; 9 bases fit TRBD1. The CDR3 loop is CASSPTGGMGYGYTF. DNA of the CDR3: TGTGCCAGCAGCCCCACAGGGGGCATGGGCTATGGCTACACCTTC. The variable domain in full, with the rest retrieved from reference TRBV7-9 and TRBJ1-2, is DTGVSQNPRHKITKRGQNVTFRCDPISEHNRLYWYRQTLGQGPEFLTYFQNEAQLEKSRLLSDRFSAERPKGSFSTLEIQRTEQGDSAMYLCASSPTGGMGYGYTFGSGTRLTVV.